This T cell receptor beta chain comes out of a study of graft-versus-host responses after intestinal transplantation. TCRdb keeps only in-frame clones here, not all; method: immunoSEQ multiplex PCR. The sample lists 13,000 to 15,000 clones, about 33% occurring once. This material consisted of alloreactive CD4+ T cells from a mixed lymphocyte reaction culture, taken before intestinal transplant. Indicated subset: CFSE-low proliferating T cells sorted from roughly six-day pre-transplant mixed lymphocyte reaction (GvH or HvG direction). The receptor comes from a human patient who received an intestinal transplant.

CDR3 in DNA: TGTGCCAGTAGTCAAACACACAGCCCATCCTATGGCTACACCTTC. The encoded protein is CASSQTHSPSYGYTF. The rearrangement uses TRBV19 and TRBJ1-2; D is undetermined. The CDR3 has 15 residues. Germline values: CDR1 LNHDA, CDR2 SQIVND (reference sequence). The ends were cut back, 5 bases at V and 4 bases at J, with 17 bases in the middle.